The text below deals with one T cell receptor (beta chain). Its antigen is currently unknown. It was with random hexamers that roughly 0.5 to 1 ug RNA was reverse transcribed. An immunoSEQ multiplex PCR amplified TCR beta CDR3 over 54 Vbeta and 13 Jbeta. TCRdb analysed the immunoSEQ multiplex PCR reads with MiXCR anew, one entry per CDR3 protein. Here the sample spans tens of thousands of distinct CDR3 sequences, over 90% being singletons. This specimen belongs to a study of CD8 T cells in Susac syndrome. General study results and limits: The authors acknowledged that their TCR sequencing and HLA analysis involved a relatively small number of individuals.

Definite or probable Susac syndrome was diagnosed using recently defined diagnostic criteria. It was negative isolation that provided the CD8+ and CD4+ T cells, whereas TEMRA cells were enriched by FACS. Germline V lookup: CDR1 MNHEY, CDR2 SVGAGI. The CDR3 runs 15 residues. V trimming: 2 bases; J trimming: 2 bases; junction bases outside the gene matches: 2. Sequenced input: CD8+ T cells from PBMCs. The sequence was collected from a human donor with Susac syndrome. The rearrangement links TRBV6-5 to TRBJ2-5, with 10 bases aligning to TRBD2. The CDR3 sequence is CASSYTSGKQETQYF. CDR3 in DNA: TGTGCCAGCAGTTACACTAGCGGGAAGCAAGAGACCCAGTACTTC.